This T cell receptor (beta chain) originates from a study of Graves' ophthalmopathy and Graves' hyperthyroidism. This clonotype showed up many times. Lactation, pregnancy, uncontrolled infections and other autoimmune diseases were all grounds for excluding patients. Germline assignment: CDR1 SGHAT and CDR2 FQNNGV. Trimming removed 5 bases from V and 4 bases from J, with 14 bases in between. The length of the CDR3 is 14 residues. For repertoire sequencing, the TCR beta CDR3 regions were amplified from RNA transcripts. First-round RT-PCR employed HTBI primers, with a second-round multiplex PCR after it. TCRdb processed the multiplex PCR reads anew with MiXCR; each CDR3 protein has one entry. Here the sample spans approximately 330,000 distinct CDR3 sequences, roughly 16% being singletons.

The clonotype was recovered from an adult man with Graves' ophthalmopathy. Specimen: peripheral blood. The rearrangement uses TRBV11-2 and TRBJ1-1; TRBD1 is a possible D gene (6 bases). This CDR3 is CASSLLQGGTEAFF. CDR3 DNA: TGTGCCAGCAGCCTATTACAGGGAGGCACTGAAGCTTTCTTT.